The 20 T cell receptor beta chains below were found in one sample sequenced in a study of shared clonotypes between healthy human individuals. Clones were read by immunoSEQ multiplex PCR, and TCRdb kept only the in-frame ones, dropping some. The repertoire consists of hundreds of thousands of clones, with roughly 79% occurring once and the leading ten covering approximately 12%. Specimen: PBMCs. All receptors come from a woman aged 40 to 50 in good health. Some clones in this sample may be carry-over from other donors' samples.

The table lists this clone with a few counts. The chain combines TRBV28 with TRBJ2-7; possible D gene TRBD2, 6 bases. The CDR3 is 14 amino acids. The germline V gene encodes CDR1 MDHEN and CDR2 SYDVKM. Deletions cut 3 bases from V and 4 bases from J, with 13 bases between. The CDR3 reads CASSLEGIWYEQYF. The CDR3 DNA reads TGTGCCAGCAGTTTGGAGGGTATATGGTACGAGCAGTACTTC.

This clone was detected many times. The V and J genes are TRBV9 and TRBJ2-2; 9 bases are a match to TRBD2. CDR1 and CDR2 (germline): SGDLS, YYNGEE. Germline trimming cut 4 bases from V and 6 bases from J; bases unmatched to any gene: 10. The CDR3 has 16 amino acids. CDR3 sequence (DNA): TGTGCCAGCAGCCCTCGTGGTAGCGGGAGCCCCGGGGAGCTGTTTTTT. Its protein is CASSPRGSGSPGELFF.

V is TRBV4-1 and J is TRBJ2-3, with 8 bases lining up with TRBD1. Germline V gene sequence: CDR1 MGHRA, CDR2 YSYEKL. CDR3 length: 14 amino acids. V lost 4 bases, J lost 5 bases, and 5 bases stayed unmatched. CDR3 in DNA: TGCGCCAGCAGCCGAGCTGGACAGGGAGATACGCAGTATTTT. Its translation is CASSRAGQGDTQYF.

The J gene is TRBJ1-2, the V gene TRBV23-1; TRBD1 is a possible D gene (5 bases). TRBV23-1 falls under the ORF class, with uncertain function. This CDR3 is 18 amino acids long. V lost 6 bases, J lost 2 bases, and 25 bases lay in between. CDR3 loop: CASRLWGGRKLRNYGYTF. The CDR3, as DNA: TGCGCCAGCAGGCTTTGGGGGGGAAGAAAATTACGAAACTATGGCTACACCTTC.

The chain's CDR3 is CASSIERGQITDTQYF. The CDR3 coding sequence is TGTGCCAGTAGTATAGAAAGGGGGCAAATCACAGATACGCAGTATTTT. This chain connects TRBV19 to TRBJ2-3; the match to TRBD1 covers 7 bases. This CDR3 is built from 16 residues. J lost 2 bases, V lost 0 bases, and 5 bases had no gene match. In germline, CDR1 is LNHDA, CDR2 SQIVND (reference sequence).

About this clone itself: A far more abundant clone sits one base away, making this likely a read error. This CDR3 is also generated by other DNA sequences in the sample. V and J are TRBV7-8 and TRBJ1-1, with D tentatively TRBD1 (6 bases). From germline, CDR1 is SGHVS and CDR2 FQNEAQ. CDR3 length equals 14 residues. This CDR3 is CASSFTGRMGEAFF. In DNA form, the CDR3 reads TGTGCCAGCAGCTTCACAGGGAGGATGGGTGAAGCTTTTTTT.

CDR3 loop: CASSPPLYQETQYF. The DNA for the CDR3 is TGTGCCAGCAGTCCTCCACTGTACCAAGAGACCCAGTACTTC. The chain employs TRBV28 and TRBJ2-5; D call uncertain. The ends were cut back, 5 bases at V and 0 bases at J, with 10 bases in the middle. The CDR3 has 14 residues. CDR1 and CDR2 (germline): MDHEN, SYDVKM. Based on the CDR3 plus reference TRBV28 and TRBJ2-5, the full variable domain is DVKVTQSSRYLVKRTGEKVFLECVQDMDHENMFWYRQDPGLGLRLIYFSYDVKMKEKGDIPEGYSVSREKKERFSLILESASTNQTSMYLCASSPPLYQETQYFGPGTRLLVL.

The rearrangement uses TRBV11-2 and TRBJ2-3; D is unclear. This CDR3 has 13 residues. Germline V gene data show CDR1 as SGHAT and CDR2 as FQNNGV. Trimming stripped 3 bases from V and 6 bases from J, with 10 bases between. CDR3: CASSFTRRDTQYF. DNA of the CDR3: TGTGCCAGCAGCTTCACTCGAAGGGATACGCAGTATTTT.

The V and J genes are TRBV5-6 and TRBJ1-3; D may be TRBD1 (5 bases). There are 15 residues in the CDR3. With 0 bases removed from V and 0 bases from J, the gap between germline ends came to 7 bases. CDR1 and CDR2 (germline): SGHDT, YYEEEE. For the CDR3, the DNA is TGTGCCAGCAGCTTGGTCGACAGCTCTGGAAACACCATATATTTT. It specifies CASSLVDSSGNTIYF.

This sequence joins TRBV23-1 and TRBJ1-5; TRBD1 aligns across 9 bases. TRBV23-1 is recorded as an ORF, its role being uncertain. The trim removed 4 bases at V and 5 bases at J, leaving 9 bases unmatched. The CDR3 runs 16 residues. The DNA of the CDR3 is TGCGCCAGCAGTCCCCGCTCCGGGGACAGGGATCAGCCCCAGCATTTT. This sequence encodes CASSPRSGDRDQPQHF.

In this sample, this clone turned up a few times. The chain employs TRBV15 and TRBJ2-1; D is uncertain. CDR1 LNHNV and CDR2 YYDKDF come from the germline V gene (reference sequence). The CDR3 spans 15 residues. Trimming removed 5 bases from V and 0 bases from J, with 11 bases in between. The chain's CDR3 is CATSGTISSYNEQFF. The CDR3 nucleotides are TGTGCCACCAGCGGTACGATAAGCTCCTACAATGAGCAGTTCTTC.

This clone was observed at least ten times. The chain employs TRBV7-2 and TRBJ1-1; tentative D call: TRBD1 (6 bases). Trimming removed 4 bases from V and 2 bases from J, with 17 bases in between. Germline-derived CDR1 and CDR2 are SGHTA and FQGNSA. The CDR3 loop spans 16 amino acids. DNA of the CDR3: TGTGCCAGCAGCTCCCCGGGGGGGGCGCGAAACACTGAAGCTTTCTTT. Translating gives CASSSPGGARNTEAFF.

Concerning this clone: A much larger clone lies one base from this, so it may be a read error. The V gene is TRBV30, the J gene TRBJ2-2, with D hard to call. This CDR3 spans 15 amino acids. CDR1 and CDR2 from the germline V gene are GTSNPN and SVGIG (reference sequence). The V end was cut by 2 bases, the J end by 6 bases, with 16 bases between. CDR3: CAWSMTTRRPGELFF. The CDR3, as DNA: TGTGCCTGGAGTATGACGACAAGGCGTCCCGGGGAGCTGTTTTTT. The full variable domain, rest sourced from reference TRBV30 and TRBJ2-2, is SQTIHQWPATLVQPVGSPLSLECTVEGTSNPNLYWYRQAAGRGLQLLFYSVGIGQISSEVPQNLSASRPQDRQFILSSKKLLLSDSGFYLCAWSMTTRRPGELFFGEGSRLTVL.

The chain employs TRBV7-3 and TRBJ2-2; D possibly uses TRBD1 or TRBD2 (5 bases each). The V and J ends lost 6 bases and 4 bases respectively, with 12 bases between them. Germline loops: CDR1 SGHTA, CDR2 FQGTGA. The CDR3 is 14 amino acids. The CDR3 sequence: CASRGPASTGELFF. Here the CDR3 DNA reads TGTGCCAGCAGGGGACCCGCGAGCACCGGGGAGCTGTTTTTT.

The chain joins TRBV28 to TRBJ2-7, with D possibly being TRBD1 (5 bases). In germline, CDR1 is MDHEN, CDR2 SYDVKM. The CDR3 runs to 15 residues. V gave up 2 bases and J gave up 2 bases, with 13 bases separating them. CDR3 in DNA: TGTGCCAGCAGTTTACTTTCTGGGGCCACCTACGAGCAGTACTTC. It encodes CASSLLSGATYEQYF.

This chain links TRBV5-4 with TRBJ2-7, with 7 bases matching TRBD1. The CDR3 consists of 14 residues. J lost 1 base, V lost 4 bases, and 5 bases had no gene match. Germline V gene data show CDR1 as SGHNT and CDR2 as YYREEE (reference sequence). CDR3 sequence reads: CASSNRQGSYEQYF. DNA of the CDR3: TGTGCCAGCAGCAACCGACAGGGTTCCTACGAGCAGTACTTC.

The V and J genes are TRBV28 and TRBJ2-7; D tentatively reads TRBD1 or TRBD2 (5 bases each). CDR1 is MDHEN, CDR2 SYDVKM, per germline. V lost 5 bases, J lost 2 bases, and 16 bases lay in between. The CDR3 consists of 15 residues. In DNA form, the CDR3 reads TGTGCCAGCAGTAAGATTCGGGACGGTCCCTACGAGCAGTACTTC. Its translation: CASSKIRDGPYEQYF.

V and J are TRBV5-1 and TRBJ2-7; D is possibly TRBD2 (6 bases). The CDR3 loop spans 14 amino acids. Germline V gene data show CDR1 as SGHRS and CDR2 as YFSETQ. V was shortened by 3 bases and J by 7 bases, with 17 bases between the two germline ends. The CDR3 here is CASSWLLASGEQYF. DNA of the CDR3: TGCGCCAGCAGCTGGTTACTAGCTTCTGGGGAGCAGTACTTC.

The rearrangement joins TRBV7-2 to TRBJ1-6, with D possibly TRBD1 on 6 matching bases. Trimming pared 5 bases from V and 13 bases from J, leaving 21 bases between. CDR3 length: 15 residues. CDR1 SGHTA and CDR2 FQGNSA come from the germline V gene. The CDR3 here is CASSPGRGAGSPLHF. The CDR3 DNA is TGTGCCAGCAGCCCCGGGCGGGGGGCGGGTAGCCCCCTCCACTTT.

This clone has only a few counts. This specimen includes other DNA sequences encoding the same CDR3. The chain joins TRBV30 to TRBJ1-1; D uncertain. CDR1 GTSNPN and CDR2 SVGIG come from the germline V gene (reference sequence). Trimming left V 1 base short and J 0 bases short, with 6 bases between. This CDR3 has 13 residues. CDR3 in amino acids: CAWSGGVNTEAFF. CDR3 in DNA: TGTGCCTGGAGTGGGGGAGTGAACACTGAAGCTTTCTTT.